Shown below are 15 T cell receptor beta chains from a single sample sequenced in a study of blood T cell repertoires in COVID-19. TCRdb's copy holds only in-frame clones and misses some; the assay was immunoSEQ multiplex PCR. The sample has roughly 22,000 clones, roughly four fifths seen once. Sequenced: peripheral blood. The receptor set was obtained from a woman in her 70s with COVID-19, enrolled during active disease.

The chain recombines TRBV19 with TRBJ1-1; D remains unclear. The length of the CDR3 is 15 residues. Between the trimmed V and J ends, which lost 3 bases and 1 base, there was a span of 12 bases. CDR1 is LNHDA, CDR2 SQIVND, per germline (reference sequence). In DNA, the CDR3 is TGTGCCAGTAGTATCAGAGGCAGTTCGAACACTGAAGCTTTCTTT. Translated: CASSIRGSSNTEAFF.

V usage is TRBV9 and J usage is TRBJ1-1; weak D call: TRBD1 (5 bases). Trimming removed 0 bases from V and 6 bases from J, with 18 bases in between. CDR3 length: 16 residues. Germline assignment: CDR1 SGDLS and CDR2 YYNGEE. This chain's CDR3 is CASSVDAGPVLAEAFF. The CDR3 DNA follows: TGTGCCAGCAGCGTAGATGCAGGGCCTGTTTTAGCTGAAGCTTTCTTT. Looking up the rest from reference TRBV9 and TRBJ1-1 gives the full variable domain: DSGVTQTPKHLITATGQRVTLRCSPRSGDLSVYWYQQSLDQGLQFLIQYYNGEERAKGNILERFSAQQFPDLHSELNLSSLELGDSALYFCASSVDAGPVLAEAFFGQGTRLTVV.

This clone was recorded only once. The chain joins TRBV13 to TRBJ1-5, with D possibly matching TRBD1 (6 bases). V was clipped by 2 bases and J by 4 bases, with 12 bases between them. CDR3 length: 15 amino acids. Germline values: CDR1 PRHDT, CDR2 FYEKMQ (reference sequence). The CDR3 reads CASSLRRGGNQPQHF. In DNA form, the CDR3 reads TGTGCCAGCAGCTTAAGGAGGGGGGGTAATCAGCCCCAGCATTTT. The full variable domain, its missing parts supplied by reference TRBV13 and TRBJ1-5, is AAGVIQSPRHLIKEKRETATLKCYPIPRHDTVYWYQQGPGQDPQFLISFYEKMQSDKGSIPDRFSAQQFSDYHSELNMSSLELGDSALYFCASSLRRGGNQPQHFGDGTRLSIL.

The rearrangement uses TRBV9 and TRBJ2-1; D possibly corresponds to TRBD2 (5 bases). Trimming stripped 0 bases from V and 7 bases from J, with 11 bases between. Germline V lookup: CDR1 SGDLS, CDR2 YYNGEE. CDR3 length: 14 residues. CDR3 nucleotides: TGTGCCAGCAGCGTAGAGCCCAGAGGGAATGAGCAGTTCTTC. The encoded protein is CASSVEPRGNEQFF.

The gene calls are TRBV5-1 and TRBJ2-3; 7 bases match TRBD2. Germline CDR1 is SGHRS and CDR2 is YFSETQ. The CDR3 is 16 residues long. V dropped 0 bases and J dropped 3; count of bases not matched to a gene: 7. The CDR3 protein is CASSLAGGTLTDTQYF. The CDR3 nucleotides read TGCGCCAGCAGCTTGGCCGGGGGGACGTTGACAGATACGCAGTATTTT. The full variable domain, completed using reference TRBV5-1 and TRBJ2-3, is KAGVTQTPRYLIKTRGQQVTLSCSPISGHRSVSWYQQTPGQGLQFLFEYFSETQRNKGNFPGRFSGRQFSNSRSEMNVSTLELGDSALYLCASSLAGGTLTDTQYFGPGTRLTVL.

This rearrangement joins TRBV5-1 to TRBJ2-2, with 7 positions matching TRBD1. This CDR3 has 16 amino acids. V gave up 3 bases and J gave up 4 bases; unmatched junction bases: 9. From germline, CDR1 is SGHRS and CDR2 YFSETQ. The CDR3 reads CASSSVLTGSTGELFF. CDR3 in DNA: TGCGCCAGCAGCTCCGTGTTGACAGGGAGCACCGGGGAGCTGTTTTTT. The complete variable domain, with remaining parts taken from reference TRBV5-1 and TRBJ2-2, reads KAGVTQTPRYLIKTRGQQVTLSCSPISGHRSVSWYQQTPGQGLQFLFEYFSETQRNKGNFPGRFSGRQFSNSRSEMNVSTLELGDSALYLCASSSVLTGSTGELFFGEGSRLTVL.

The CDR3: CASSLNSGSGELFF. The CDR3 DNA sequence: TGCGCCAGCAGCTTGAATTCAGGGTCCGGGGAGCTGTTTTTT. The chain carries TRBV5-1 and TRBJ2-2; weak D call: TRBD1 (5 bases). The CDR3 sequence is 14 residues long. V was pared by 1 base and J by 6 bases, with 10 bases between. Germline assignment: CDR1 SGHRS and CDR2 YFSETQ.

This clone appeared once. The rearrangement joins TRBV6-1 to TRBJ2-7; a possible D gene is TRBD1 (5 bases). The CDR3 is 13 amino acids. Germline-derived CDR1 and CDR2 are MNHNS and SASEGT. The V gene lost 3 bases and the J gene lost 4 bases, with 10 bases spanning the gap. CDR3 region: CASSDRAVYEQYV. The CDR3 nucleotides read TGTGCCAGCAGTGACAGGGCGGTATACGAGCAGTACGTC.

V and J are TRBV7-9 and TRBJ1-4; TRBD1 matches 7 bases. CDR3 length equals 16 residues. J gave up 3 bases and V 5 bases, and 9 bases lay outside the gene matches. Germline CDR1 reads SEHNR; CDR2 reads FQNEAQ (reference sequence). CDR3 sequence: CASSPQGKSSNEKLFF. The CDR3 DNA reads TGTGCCAGCAGCCCACAGGGGAAAAGTTCTAATGAAAAACTGTTTTTT.

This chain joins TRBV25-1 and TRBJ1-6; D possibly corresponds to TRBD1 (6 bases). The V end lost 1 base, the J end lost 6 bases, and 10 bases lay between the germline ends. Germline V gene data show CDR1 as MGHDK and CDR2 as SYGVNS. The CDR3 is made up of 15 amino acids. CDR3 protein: CASSESDSPNSPLHF. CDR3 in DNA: TGTGCCAGCAGTGAATCGGACAGCCCTAATTCACCCCTCCACTTT.

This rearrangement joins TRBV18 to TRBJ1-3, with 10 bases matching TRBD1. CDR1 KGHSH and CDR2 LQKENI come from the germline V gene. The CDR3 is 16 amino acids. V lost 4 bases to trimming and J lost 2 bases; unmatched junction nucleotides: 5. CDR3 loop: CASSLRQGATGNTIYF. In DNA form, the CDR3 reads TGTGCCAGCTCACTTAGACAGGGGGCTACTGGAAACACCATATATTTT.

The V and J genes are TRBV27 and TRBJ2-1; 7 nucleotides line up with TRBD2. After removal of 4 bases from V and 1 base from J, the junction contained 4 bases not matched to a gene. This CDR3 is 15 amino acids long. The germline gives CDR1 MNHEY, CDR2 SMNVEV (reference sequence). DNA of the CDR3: TGTGCCAGCAGTTGGGAGGGCCTTTCCTACAATGAGCAGTTCTTC. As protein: CASSWEGLSYNEQFF.

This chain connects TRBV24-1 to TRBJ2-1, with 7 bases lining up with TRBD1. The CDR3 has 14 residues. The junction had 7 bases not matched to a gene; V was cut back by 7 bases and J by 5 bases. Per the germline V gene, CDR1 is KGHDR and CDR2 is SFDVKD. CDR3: CATRAEQGNNEQFF. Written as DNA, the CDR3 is TGTGCCACCAGGGCCGAACAGGGGAACAATGAGCAGTTCTTC.

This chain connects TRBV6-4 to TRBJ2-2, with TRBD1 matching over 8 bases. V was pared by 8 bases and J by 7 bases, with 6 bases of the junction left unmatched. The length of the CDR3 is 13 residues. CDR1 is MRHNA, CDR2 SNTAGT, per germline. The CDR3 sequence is CASSGQGGGELFF. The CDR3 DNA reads TGTGCCAGCTCTGGACAGGGCGGCGGGGAGCTGTTTTTT.

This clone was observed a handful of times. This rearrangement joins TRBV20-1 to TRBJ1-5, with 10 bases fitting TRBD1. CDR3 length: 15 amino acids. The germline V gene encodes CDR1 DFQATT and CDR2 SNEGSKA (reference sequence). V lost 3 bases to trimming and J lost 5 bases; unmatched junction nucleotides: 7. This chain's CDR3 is CSASWGQGYDQPQHF. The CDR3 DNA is TGCAGTGCTAGTTGGGGACAGGGGTATGATCAGCCCCAGCATTTT.